Sequencing of this T cell receptor (beta chain) was carried out in a study of PD-L1 blockade in urothelial cancer. The overall study: Samples of blood were analyzed 3 weeks (second dose) and 6 weeks after treatment start. The study recovered a median of roughly 150,000 T cells per blood sample. Whole-study results and caveats: When measured at 3 weeks, tumor-associated blood clones expanded more in durable-benefit patients.

As regards this clone: Its antigen remains unidentified.

Synthetically made TCR analog templates were put into each PCR as spikes. Assay used: immunoSEQ multiplex PCR; TCRdb lists only in-frame clones, some missing. The table lists tens of thousands of clones, around 83% of them singletons. The germline V gene has CDR1 SGHRS and CDR2 YFSETQ. There are 16 residues in the CDR3. Trimming at V came to 3 bases and at J to 7 bases, leaving 15 bases not matched to a gene. Time point here: pretreatment peripheral blood. Specimen: PBMCs, collected around atezolizumab (anti-PD-L1) treatment. This clonotype was sampled from a woman aged 70-85 years with urothelial cancer. V and J are TRBV5-1 and TRBJ2-7; 8 bases map to TRBD1. Here the CDR3 reads CASSSDGTGTWGEQYF. CDR3 in DNA: TGCGCCAGCAGCTCCGACGGGACAGGCACCTGGGGGGAGCAGTACTTC.